This T cell receptor beta chain derives from a study of OX40 agonist ivuxolimab in advanced cancers. About the full investigation: Ivuxolimab was an agonistic, fully human IgG2 monoclonal antibody directed against OX40 (CD134), a costimulatory receptor. The paper reports the monotherapy dose-escalation portion (N of about 52 patients) of the phase I ivuxolimab trial. The purpose of peripheral TCRbeta sequencing was to test whether ivuxolimab changed TCR sequence diversity and led to clonal T-cell expansion. Intravenous ivuxolimab was administered to patients every 2 weeks at six dose levels: 0.01, 0.1, 0.3, 1.5, 3 and 10 mg/kg. Of the roughly 50 dose-escalation patients, hepatocellular carcinoma was present in some 19, melanoma in around 15, renal cell carcinoma in 9 and head and neck cancer in 9. Patients were allowed to have had prior anti-PD-1, anti-PD-L1 or anti-CTLA-4 therapy, and approximately 41% of the dose-escalation patients had previously received checkpoint inhibitors. The dose-escalation cohort was 82.7% male with a mean age of around 62 years, ranging from roughly 20 to 80. Partial responses were achieved by three dose-escalation patients, of whom one had hepatocellular carcinoma and two had cutaneous melanoma.

For sequencing of the TCRbeta CDR3 region, genomic DNA was extracted from the sorted cells. TCRbeta CDR3 regions were sequenced using the immunoSEQ Assay. TCRdb obtained this table from immuneACCESS and retained in-frame rearrangements with V and J assigned. These tables miss some clones; where compared with another copy, unresolved V genes account for less than half of the shortfall, and the remainder is unexplained. This sample holds around 60,000 clones; roughly 89% were observed only once. The ten biggest clones cover over 2.5% of the sample. Findings and caveats that apply to the study as a whole: At doses of 0.1 to 3.0 mg/kg, clonal expansion of both CD4+ and CD8+ T cells in blood was seen between baseline and week 6. Low levels of normalized T-cell clonal expansion were also seen in some nonresponding patients. Which antigens the clonally expanded peripheral T cells were specific for was not determined. After ivuxolimab, expanded clones were on average more numerous among CD8+ T cells than among CD4+ T cells. In the 0.1-3.0 mg/kg groups, partial responders had among the lowest normalized peripheral clonal expansion, particularly in CD8+ T cells.

Sequences SGHTA (CDR1) and FQGNSA (CDR2) are obtained from the germline V gene. The CDR3 contains 16 residues, cysteine and phenylalanine counted. The only DNA kept is the CDR3, 48 bases in frame from the first base. V ends up 0 bases short and J 4 bases short, with an unmatched junction base count of 5. The trial excluded patients who had a history of autoimmune disease or were on systemic immunosuppression. Peripheral blood for TCR sequencing was collected from all dose cohorts at baseline, on cycle 4 day 1, and on cycle 7 day 1. The samples were taken from a phase I, first-in-human, multicenter, open-label dose-escalation trial of ivuxolimab. Adults with locally advanced or metastatic melanoma, renal cell carcinoma, hepatocellular carcinoma or head and neck squamous cell carcinoma were enrolled in the trial. Before TCR sequencing, CD4+ T cells and CD8+ T cells were sorted from peripheral blood as separate populations.

For this clone: This clone's antigen is unknown. Nothing much larger sits one base from this clone, and base qualities are not available.

The rearranged chain carries TRBV7-2 and TRBJ1-2; TRBD1 aligns with 10 central bases. The material sequenced was CD4+ or CD8+ T cells sorted from blood, taken in a trial of the OX40 agonist ivuxolimab. This TCR was sampled from an adult with an advanced solid tumor such as melanoma, head and neck, liver or kidney cancer. The CDR3 region has the sequence CASSLAGQGLPYGYTF. The nucleotides are TGTGCCAGCAGCTTAGCGGGACAGGGGCTACCCTATGGCTACACCTTC.